This TCR beta chain stems from a study of T cell repertoires in cytomegalovirus infection. Study summary: Indicated by public TCR beta signatures were CMV infection and matching HLA type. Study-wide points: Pooled public TCR beta family frequency picked out CMV carriers with the relevant HLA.

Trimming shortened V by 0 bases and J by 1 base, and 14 bases separated the two germline ends. The CDR3 contains 17 residues. Germline V gene sequence: CDR1 MNHEY, CDR2 SVGAGI. TCRdb redid the calling of the reads with MiXCR, one entry per CDR3 protein. The data hold tens of thousands of distinct CDR3 sequences, with roughly a fifth observed a single time. A few counts support this clonotype. Antigen: not known. This chain joins TRBV6-5 and TRBJ2-3, with a tentative D call TRBD2 (5 bases). This TCR was recovered from a human donor in good health (CMV status not recorded). Some clones in this sample may be carry-over from other donors' samples. The specimen comprised CD8+ T cells from cultured PBMCs, sampled from culture after CMV antigen stimulation. The DNA of the CDR3 is TGTGCCAGCAGTTACTCGGTCTCGGGGATGGGCACAGATACGCAGTATTTT. Amino acid sequence: CASSYSVSGMGTDTQYF.